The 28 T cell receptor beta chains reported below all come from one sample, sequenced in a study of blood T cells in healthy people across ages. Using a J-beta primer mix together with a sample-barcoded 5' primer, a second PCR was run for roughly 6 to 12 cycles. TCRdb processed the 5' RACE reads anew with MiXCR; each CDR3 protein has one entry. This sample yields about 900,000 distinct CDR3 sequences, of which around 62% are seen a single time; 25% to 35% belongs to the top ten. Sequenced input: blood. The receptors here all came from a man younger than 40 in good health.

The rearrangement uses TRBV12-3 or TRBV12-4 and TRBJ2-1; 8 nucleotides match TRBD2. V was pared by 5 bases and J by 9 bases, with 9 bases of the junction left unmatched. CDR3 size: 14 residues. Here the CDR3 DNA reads TGTGCCAGCAGTAACAGGGCGGGGGGAATTGAGCAGTTCTTC. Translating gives CASSNRAGGIEQFF.

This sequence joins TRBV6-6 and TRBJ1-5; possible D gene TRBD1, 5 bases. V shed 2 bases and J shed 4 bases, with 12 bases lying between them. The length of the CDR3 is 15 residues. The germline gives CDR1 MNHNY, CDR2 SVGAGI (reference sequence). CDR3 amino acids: CASSYGQGLNQPQHF. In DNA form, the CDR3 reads TGTGCCAGCAGTTACGGTCAGGGCCTAAATCAGCCCCAGCATTTT.

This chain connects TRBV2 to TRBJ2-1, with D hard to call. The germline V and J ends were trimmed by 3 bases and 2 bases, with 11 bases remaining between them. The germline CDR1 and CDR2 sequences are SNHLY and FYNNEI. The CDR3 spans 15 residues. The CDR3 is CASSDIDHPYNEQFF. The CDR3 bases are TGTGCCAGCAGTGATATAGACCACCCCTACAATGAGCAGTTCTTC.

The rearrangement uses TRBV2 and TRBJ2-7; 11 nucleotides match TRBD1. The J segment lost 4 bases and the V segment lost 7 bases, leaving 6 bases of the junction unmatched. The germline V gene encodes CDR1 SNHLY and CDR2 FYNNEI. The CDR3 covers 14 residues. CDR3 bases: TGTGCCAGCACGGGACAGGGGGGAAATTACGAGCAGTACTTC. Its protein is CASTGQGGNYEQYF.

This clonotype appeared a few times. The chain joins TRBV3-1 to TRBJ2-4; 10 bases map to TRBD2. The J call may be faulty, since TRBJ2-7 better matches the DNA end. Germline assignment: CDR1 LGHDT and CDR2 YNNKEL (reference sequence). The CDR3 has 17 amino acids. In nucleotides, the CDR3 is TGTGCCAGCAGCCAAGATTTTAGGACTAGCGGCCAGGTCGAGCAGTACTTC. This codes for CASSQDFRTSGQVEQYF.

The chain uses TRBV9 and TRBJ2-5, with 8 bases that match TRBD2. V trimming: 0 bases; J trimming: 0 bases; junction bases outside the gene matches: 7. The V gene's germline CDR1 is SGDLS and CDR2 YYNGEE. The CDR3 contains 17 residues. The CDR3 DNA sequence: TGTGCCAGCAGCGTAGGAAGCGGGGGTCCGTACCAAGAGACCCAGTACTTC. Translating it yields CASSVGSGGPYQETQYF.

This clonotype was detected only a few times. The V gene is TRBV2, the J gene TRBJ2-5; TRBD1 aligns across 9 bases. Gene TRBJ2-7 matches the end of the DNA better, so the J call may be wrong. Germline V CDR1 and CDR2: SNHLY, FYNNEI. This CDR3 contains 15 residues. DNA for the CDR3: TGTGCCAGCAGTTCCGACCGGGACAGGGACTACGAGCAGTACTTC. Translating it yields CASSSDRDRDYEQYF.

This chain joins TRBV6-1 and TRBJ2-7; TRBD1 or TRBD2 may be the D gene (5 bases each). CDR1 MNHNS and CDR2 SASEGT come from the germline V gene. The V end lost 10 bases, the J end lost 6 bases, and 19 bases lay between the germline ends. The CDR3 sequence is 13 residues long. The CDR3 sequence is CATRFVRDGEQYF. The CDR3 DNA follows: TGTGCCACCAGGTTTGTCAGGGACGGCGAGCAGTACTTC.

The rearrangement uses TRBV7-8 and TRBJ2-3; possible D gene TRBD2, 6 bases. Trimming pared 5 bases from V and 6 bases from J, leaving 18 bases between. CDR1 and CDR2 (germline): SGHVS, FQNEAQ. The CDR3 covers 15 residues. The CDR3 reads CASSDRLGRSDTQYF. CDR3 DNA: TGTGCCAGCAGCGATAGACTAGGCCGGTCGGATACGCAGTATTTT. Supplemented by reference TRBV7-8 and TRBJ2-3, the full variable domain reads GAGVSQSPRYKVAKRGQDVALRCDPISGHVSLFWYQQALGQGPEFLTYFQNEAQLDKSGLPSDRFFAERPEGSVSTLKIQRTQQEDSAVYLCASSDRLGRSDTQYFGPGTRLTVL.

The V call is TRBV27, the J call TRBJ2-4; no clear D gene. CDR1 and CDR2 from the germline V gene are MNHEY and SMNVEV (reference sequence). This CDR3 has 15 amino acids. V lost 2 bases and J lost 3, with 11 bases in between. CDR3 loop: CASSLDSLGKNIQYF. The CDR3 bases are TGTGCCAGCAGTTTAGATAGTCTCGGCAAAAACATTCAGTACTTC.

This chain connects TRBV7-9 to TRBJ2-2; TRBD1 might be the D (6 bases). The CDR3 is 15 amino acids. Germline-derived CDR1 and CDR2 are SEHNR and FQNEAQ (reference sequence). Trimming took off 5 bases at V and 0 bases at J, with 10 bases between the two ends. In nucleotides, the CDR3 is TGTGCCAGCAGCGTCAGGGGCGCGAACACCGGGGAGCTGTTTTTT. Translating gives CASSVRGANTGELFF. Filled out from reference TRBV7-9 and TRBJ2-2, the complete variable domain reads DTGVSQNPRHKITKRGQNVTFRCDPISEHNRLYWYRQTLGQGPEFLTYFQNEAQLEKSRLLSDRFSAERPKGSFSTLEIQRTEQGDSAMYLCASSVRGANTGELFFGEGSRLTVL.

This CDR3 reads CASSLMTSGGSDTQYF. The CDR3 DNA is TGTGCCAGCAGTTTAATGACTAGCGGGGGATCAGATACGCAGTATTTT. The chain combines TRBV12-3 or TRBV12-4 with TRBJ2-3, with 12 bases fitting TRBD2. The CDR3 loop spans 16 amino acids. The trim removed 2 bases at V and 4 bases at J, leaving 4 bases unmatched.

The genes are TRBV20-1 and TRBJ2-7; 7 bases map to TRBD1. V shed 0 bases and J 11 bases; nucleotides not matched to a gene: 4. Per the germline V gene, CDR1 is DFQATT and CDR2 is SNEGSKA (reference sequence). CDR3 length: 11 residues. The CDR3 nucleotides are TGCAGTGCTAGAGATCGCCAGGGGGAGTACTTC. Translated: CSARDRQGEYF.

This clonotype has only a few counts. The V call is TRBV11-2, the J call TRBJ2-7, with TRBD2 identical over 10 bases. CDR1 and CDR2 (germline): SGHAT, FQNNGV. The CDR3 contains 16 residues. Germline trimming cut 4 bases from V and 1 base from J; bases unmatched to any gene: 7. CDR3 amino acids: CASSSRPSGGSYEQYF. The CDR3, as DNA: TGTGCCAGCAGCTCGAGGCCTAGCGGGGGATCCTACGAGCAGTACTTC.

CDR3 bases: TGTGCCATCAGTGCGGCGGGGGCCTACAATGAGCAGTTCTTC. It codes for CAISAAGAYNEQFF. This sequence joins TRBV10-3 and TRBJ2-1, with 7 bases aligning to TRBD2. The CDR3 sequence is 14 residues long. Trimming at V came to 4 bases and at J to 2 bases, leaving 2 bases not matched to a gene. Per the germline V gene, CDR1 is ENHRY and CDR2 is SYGVKD.

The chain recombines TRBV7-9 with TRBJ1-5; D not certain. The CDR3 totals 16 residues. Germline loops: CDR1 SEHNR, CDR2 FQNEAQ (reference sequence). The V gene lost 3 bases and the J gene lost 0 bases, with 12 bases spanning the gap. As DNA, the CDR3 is TGTGCCAGCAGCTTGGTGGGCCCATATAGCAATCAGCCCCAGCATTTT. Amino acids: CASSLVGPYSNQPQHF.

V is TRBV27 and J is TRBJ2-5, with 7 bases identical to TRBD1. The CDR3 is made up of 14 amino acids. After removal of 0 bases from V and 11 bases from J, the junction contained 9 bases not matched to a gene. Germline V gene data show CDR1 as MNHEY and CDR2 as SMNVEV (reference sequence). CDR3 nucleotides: TGTGCCAGCAGTTTATCGTTGACAGGGTATGAGCAGTACTTC. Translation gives CASSLSLTGYEQYF.

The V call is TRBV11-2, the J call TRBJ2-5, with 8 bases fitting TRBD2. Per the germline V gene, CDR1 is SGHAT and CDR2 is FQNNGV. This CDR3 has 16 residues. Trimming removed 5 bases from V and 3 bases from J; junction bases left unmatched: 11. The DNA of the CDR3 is TGTGCCAGCAGCCCCTGGGGCGGGGGGCGAAAAGAGACCCAGTACTTC. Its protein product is CASSPWGGGRKETQYF.

The CDR3 region is CATSDLAVISLNEQFF. CDR3 nucleotide sequence: TGTGCCACCAGTGATTTGGCCGTCATCTCCCTTAATGAGCAGTTCTTC. The chain is built from TRBV24-1 and TRBJ2-1; D gene ambiguous. The CDR3 runs 16 residues. V gave up 0 bases and J gave up 7 bases, with 15 bases separating them. Germline V gene sequence: CDR1 KGHDR, CDR2 SFDVKD.

The CDR3 loop is CASTHPLGQTNEKLFF. The CDR3 nucleotides read TGTGCCAGCACCCATCCTCTCGGACAGACTAATGAAAAACTGTTTTTT. The chain carries TRBV7-2 and TRBJ1-4; D is perhaps TRBD1 (6 bases). Per germline, CDR1 SGHTA and CDR2 FQGNSA. The ends were cut back, 7 bases at V and 2 bases at J, with 17 bases in the middle. The CDR3 contains 16 residues.

CDR3 protein: CSVPRAAETQYF. CDR3 in DNA: TGCAGTGTCCCCCGGGCGGCGGAGACCCAGTACTTC. V and J are TRBV20-1 and TRBJ2-5; no clear D gene. The CDR3 sequence is 12 residues long. Germline V gene data show CDR1 as DFQATT and CDR2 as SNEGSKA (reference sequence). The V gene lost 7 bases and the J gene lost 5 bases, with 14 bases spanning the gap.

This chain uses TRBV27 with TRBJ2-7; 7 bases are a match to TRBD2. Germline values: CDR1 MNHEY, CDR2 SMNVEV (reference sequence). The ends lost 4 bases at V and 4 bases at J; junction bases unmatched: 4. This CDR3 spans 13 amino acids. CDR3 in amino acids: CASSWGREYEQYF. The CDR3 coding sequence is TGTGCCAGCAGTTGGGGGAGGGAGTACGAGCAGTACTTC.

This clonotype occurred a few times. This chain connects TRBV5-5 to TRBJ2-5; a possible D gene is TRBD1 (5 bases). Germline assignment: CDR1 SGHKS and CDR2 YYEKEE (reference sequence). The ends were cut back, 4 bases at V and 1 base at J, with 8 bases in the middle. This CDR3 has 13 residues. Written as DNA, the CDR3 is TGTGCCAGCAGCGGGGCCGGCCAAGAGACCCAGTACTTC. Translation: CASSGAGQETQYF.

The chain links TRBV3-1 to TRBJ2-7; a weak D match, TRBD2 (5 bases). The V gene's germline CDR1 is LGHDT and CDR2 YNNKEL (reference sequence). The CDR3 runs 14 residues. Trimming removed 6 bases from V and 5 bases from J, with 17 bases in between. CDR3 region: CASSLRGPQHEQYF. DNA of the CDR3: TGTGCCAGCAGTCTCCGGGGTCCCCAACACGAGCAGTACTTC.

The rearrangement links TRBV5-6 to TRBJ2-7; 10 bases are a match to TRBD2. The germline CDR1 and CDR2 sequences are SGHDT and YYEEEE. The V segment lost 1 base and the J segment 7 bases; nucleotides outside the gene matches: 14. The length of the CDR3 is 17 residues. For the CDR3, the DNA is TGTGCCAGCAGCTTGCCCGGGACTAGCGATCGGGGGAATGAGCAGTACTTC. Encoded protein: CASSLPGTSDRGNEQYF.

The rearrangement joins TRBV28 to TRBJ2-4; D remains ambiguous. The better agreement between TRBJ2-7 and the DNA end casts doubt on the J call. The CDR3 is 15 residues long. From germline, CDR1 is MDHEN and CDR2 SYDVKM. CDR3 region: CASRGKGRRVDEQYF. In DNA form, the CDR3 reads TGTGCCAGCAGAGGTAAGGGTCGAAGGGTAGACGAGCAGTACTTC.

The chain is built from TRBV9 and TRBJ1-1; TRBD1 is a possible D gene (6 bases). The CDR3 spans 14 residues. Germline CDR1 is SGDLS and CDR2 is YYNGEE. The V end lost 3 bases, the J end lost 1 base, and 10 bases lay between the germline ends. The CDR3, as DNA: TGTGCCAGCAGCGCCCGACAGGAGAACACTGAAGCTTTCTTT. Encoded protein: CASSARQENTEAFF.

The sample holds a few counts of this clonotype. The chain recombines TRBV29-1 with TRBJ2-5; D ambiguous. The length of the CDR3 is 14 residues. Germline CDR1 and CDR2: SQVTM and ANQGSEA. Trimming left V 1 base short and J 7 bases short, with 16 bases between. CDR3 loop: CSVEVQSGRGTQYF. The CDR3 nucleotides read TGCAGCGTTGAAGTCCAGTCCGGACGAGGGACCCAGTACTTC.